These T cell receptor beta chains were read from a single sample in a study of T cell responses to AZD1222 COVID-19 vaccine. Some clones are missing from TCRdb's copy, which holds only in-frame ones; the method was immunoSEQ multiplex PCR. The profile shows under 100,000 clones, about 90% of them singletons. The material sequenced was peripheral blood, taken on day 0 of MenACWY control vaccination. The source of these receptors is an adult in good health. Both conserved end residues are part of each CDR3. D genes are given only for firm matches. Where a row states a size, it is once, few, many or the class of an expanded clone; other rows omit it.

cdr3_aa	cdr3_nt	d_call	j_call	clone_size	v_call
CSVEGRVAEPSTDTQYF	TGCAGCGTTGAAGGGCGAGTAGCGGAGCCAAGCACAGATACGCAGTATTTT	NA	TRBJ2-3	NA	TRBV29-1
CSATGTMNTEAFF	TGCAGCGCTACAGGGACAATGAACACTGAAGCTTTCTTT	NA	TRBJ1-1	NA	TRBV29-1
CAGSPTSEGANEQFF	TGTGCCGGCAGTCCCACTAGCGAGGGAGCCAATGAGCAGTTCTTC	TRBD2	TRBJ2-1	NA	TRBV6-4
CASSLLGPNEKLFF	TGTGCCAGCAGTTTGTTGGGTCCGAATGAAAAACTGTTTTTT	NA	TRBJ1-4	NA	TRBV28
CASSMAGTGRAYGYTF	TGTGCCAGTAGTATGGCCGGGACAGGGAGGGCCTATGGCTACACCTTC	TRBD1	TRBJ1-2	NA	TRBV19
CASSLVLAGGNNEQFF	TGCGCCAGCAGCTTGGTGCTAGCGGGAGGAAACAATGAGCAGTTCTTC	TRBD2	TRBJ2-1	NA	TRBV5-1
CASAAQLSEQYF	TGTGCCAGCGCTGCACAGCTCTCCGAGCAGTACTTC	NA	TRBJ2-7	NA	TRBV28
CASSLGRAPTGELFF	TGTGCCAGCAGCTTAGGCAGGGCTCCCACCGGGGAGCTGTTTTTT	NA	TRBJ2-2	NA	TRBV11-1
CASSLTGLAGVETQYF	TGTGCCAGCAGCTTAACCGGACTAGCGGGAGTCGAGACCCAGTACTTC	TRBD2	TRBJ2-5	NA	TRBV7-3
CASSSYRNTEAFF	TGTGCCAGCAGTTCTTACAGGAACACTGAAGCTTTCTTT	NA	TRBJ1-1	once	TRBV6-2/TRBV6-3
CASSPGTVANYGYTF	TGTGCCAGCAGCCCAGGGACCGTAGCTAACTATGGCTACACCTTC	NA	TRBJ1-2	once	TRBV5-6
CASSLGTSVSGKETQYF	TGTGCCAGCAGCTTAGGGACTAGCGTCTCGGGCAAAGAGACCCAGTACTTC	TRBD2	TRBJ2-5	NA	TRBV11-3
CASSLVTGPDTQYF	TGTGCCAGCAGCTTGGTTACAGGTCCAGATACGCAGTATTTT	NA	TRBJ2-3	NA	TRBV7-9
CASSLGQGPGNTEAFF	TGTGCCAGCAGTTTAGGACAGGGGCCAGGGAACACTGAAGCTTTCTTT	TRBD1	TRBJ1-1	once	TRBV7-8
CASSVVGQGRDTQYF	TGTGCCAGCAGCGTGGTGGGACAGGGAAGAGATACGCAGTATTTT	TRBD1	TRBJ2-3	NA	TRBV11-2
CASSGWSTDTQYF	TGTGCCAGCAGCGGCTGGAGCACAGATACGCAGTATTTT	NA	TRBJ2-3	NA	TRBV9
CASRGGNYGYTF	TGTGCCAGCAGGGGAGGGAACTATGGCTACACCTTC	NA	TRBJ1-2	NA	TRBV6-5
CASLGTGGMDTQYF	TGTGCCAGCCTCGGGACAGGGGGTATGGATACGCAGTATTTT	TRBD1	TRBJ2-3	NA	TRBV28
CASGVRGTETQYF	TGTGCCAGCGGTGTCAGGGGGACGGAGACCCAGTACTTC	TRBD1	TRBJ2-5	NA	TRBV2
CASSPYRDGEKLFF	TGTGCCAGCTCACCATACAGGGACGGTGAAAAACTGTTTTTT	NA	TRBJ1-4	NA	TRBV18
CASSINNREETQYF	TGTGCCAGTAGTATAAATAACAGGGAAGAGACCCAGTACTTC	NA	TRBJ2-5	NA	TRBV19
CASSMQALNSPLHF	TGTGCCAGTAGTATGCAGGCGTTGAATTCACCCCTCCACTTT	NA	TRBJ1-6	few	TRBV19
CAISDSGNRPQHF	TGTGCCATCAGTGATTCGGGGAATCGGCCCCAGCATTTT	NA	TRBJ1-5	NA	TRBV10-3
CASSPGQYNSPLHF	TGTGCCAGCTCACCCGGACAGTATAATTCACCCCTCCACTTT	NA	TRBJ1-6	NA	TRBV18
CAISVGQSSNQPQHF	TGTGCCATCAGTGTCGGACAGAGTAGCAATCAGCCCCAGCATTTT	NA	TRBJ1-5	NA	TRBV10-3
CASRLGQTVFPEAFF	TGTGCCAGCAGGTTGGGGCAGACAGTCTTTCCTGAAGCTTTCTTT	NA	TRBJ1-1	once	TRBV28
CASSLVLGINEQFF	TGCGCCAGCAGCTTGGTATTGGGGATCAATGAGCAGTTCTTC	NA	TRBJ2-1	NA	TRBV5-1
CASSDTGFYGYTF	TGTGCCAGCAGCGACACAGGGTTCTATGGCTACACCTTC	NA	TRBJ1-2	NA	TRBV6-5
CASSWDSNTGELFF	TGTGCCAGCAGCTGGGACAGCAACACCGGGGAGCTGTTTTTT	TRBD1	TRBJ2-2	NA	TRBV7-2
CASDTGAHAFF	TGTGCCAGTGATACCGGGGCACATGCTTTCTTT	NA	TRBJ1-1	NA	TRBV25-1
CASSQTSSRNEQFF	TGTGCCAGCAGCCAAACCTCGTCTCGGAATGAGCAGTTCTTC	NA	TRBJ2-1	NA	TRBV3-1/TRBV3-2
CAIPAGDTDTQYF	TGTGCCATTCCAGCGGGAGACACAGATACGCAGTATTTT	TRBD2	TRBJ2-3	few	TRBV10-3
CASSLETVGNEQFF	TGTGCCAGCAGCTTAGAGACAGTGGGCAATGAGCAGTTCTTC	NA	TRBJ2-1	NA	TRBV11-2
CASSPETGLGAFF	TGTGCCAGCTCACCCGAAACAGGATTAGGTGCTTTCTTT	NA	TRBJ1-1	NA	TRBV18
CASSGQGAWNQPQHF	TGTGCCAGCAGTGGACAGGGGGCCTGGAATCAGCCCCAGCATTTT	TRBD1	TRBJ1-5	NA	TRBV6-6
CASSYSGLAGNEQYF	TGTGCCAGCAGTTACTCAGGACTAGCGGGTAACGAGCAGTACTTC	TRBD2	TRBJ2-7	NA	TRBV6-2/TRBV6-3
CASSWTGRAGELFF	TGTGCCAGCAGCTGGACAGGGCGGGCCGGGGAGCTGTTTTTT	TRBD1	TRBJ2-2	NA	TRBV5-6
CASSLETPYQPQHF	TGTGCCAGCAGCTTAGAAACACCGTATCAGCCCCAGCATTTT	NA	TRBJ1-5	few	TRBV7-8
CASSQRDRGYNEQFF	TGTGCCAGCAGCCAAAGGGACAGGGGCTACAATGAGCAGTTCTTC	TRBD1	TRBJ2-1	NA	TRBV11-3
CASSEGLAWTDTQYF	TGCGCCAGCAGTGAGGGACTAGCGTGGACAGATACGCAGTATTTT	TRBD2	TRBJ2-3	NA	TRBV10-1
CASSLGGERTDQPQHF	TGTGCCAGCAGCTTAGGGGGGGAAAGAACCGATCAGCCCCAGCATTTT	NA	TRBJ1-5	NA	TRBV7-2